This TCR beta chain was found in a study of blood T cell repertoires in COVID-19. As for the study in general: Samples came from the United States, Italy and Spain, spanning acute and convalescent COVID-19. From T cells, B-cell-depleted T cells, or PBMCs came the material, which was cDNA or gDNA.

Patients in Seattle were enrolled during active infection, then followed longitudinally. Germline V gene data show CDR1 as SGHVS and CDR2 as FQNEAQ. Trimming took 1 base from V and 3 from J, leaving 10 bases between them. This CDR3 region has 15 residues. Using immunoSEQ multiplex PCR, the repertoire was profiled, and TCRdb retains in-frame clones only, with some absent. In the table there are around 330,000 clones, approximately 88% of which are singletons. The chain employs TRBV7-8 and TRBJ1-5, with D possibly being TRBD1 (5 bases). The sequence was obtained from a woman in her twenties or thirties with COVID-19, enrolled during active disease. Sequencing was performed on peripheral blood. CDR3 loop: CASSLVQGLNQPQHF. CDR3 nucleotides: TGTGCCAGCAGCTTAGTCCAGGGACTCAATCAGCCCCAGCATTTT.